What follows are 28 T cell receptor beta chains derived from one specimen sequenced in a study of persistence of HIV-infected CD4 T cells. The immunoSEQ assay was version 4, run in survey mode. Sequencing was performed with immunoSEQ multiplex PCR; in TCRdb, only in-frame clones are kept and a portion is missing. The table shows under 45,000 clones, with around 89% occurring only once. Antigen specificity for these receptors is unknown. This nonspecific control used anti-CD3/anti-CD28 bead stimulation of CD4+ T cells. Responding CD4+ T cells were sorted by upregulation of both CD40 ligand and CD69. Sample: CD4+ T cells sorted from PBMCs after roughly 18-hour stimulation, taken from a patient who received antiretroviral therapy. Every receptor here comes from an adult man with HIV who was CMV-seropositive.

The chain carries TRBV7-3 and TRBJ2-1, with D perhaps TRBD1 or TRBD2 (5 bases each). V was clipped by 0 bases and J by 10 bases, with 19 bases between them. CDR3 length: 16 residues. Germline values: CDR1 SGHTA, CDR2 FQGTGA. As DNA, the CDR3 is TGTGCCAGCAGCTTAACGAGCCGGGACGCAGCCAGGGAGCAGTTCTTC. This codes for CASSLTSRDAAREQFF.

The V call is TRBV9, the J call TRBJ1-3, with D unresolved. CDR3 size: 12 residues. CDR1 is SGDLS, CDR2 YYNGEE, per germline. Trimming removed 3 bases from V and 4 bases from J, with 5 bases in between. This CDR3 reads CASSATGNTIYF. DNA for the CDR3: TGTGCCAGCAGCGCCACGGGAAACACCATATATTTT. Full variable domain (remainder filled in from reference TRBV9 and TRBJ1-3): DSGVTQTPKHLITATGQRVTLRCSPRSGDLSVYWYQQSLDQGLQFLIQYYNGEERAKGNILERFSAQQFPDLHSELNLSSLELGDSALYFCASSATGNTIYFGEGSWLTVV.

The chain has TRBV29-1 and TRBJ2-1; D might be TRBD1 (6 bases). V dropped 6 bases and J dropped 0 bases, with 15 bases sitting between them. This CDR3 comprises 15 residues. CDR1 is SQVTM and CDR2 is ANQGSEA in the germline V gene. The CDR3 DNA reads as TGCAGCGTGATAGGACAGCCAAGCTCCTACAATGAGCAGTTCTTC. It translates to CSVIGQPSSYNEQFF.

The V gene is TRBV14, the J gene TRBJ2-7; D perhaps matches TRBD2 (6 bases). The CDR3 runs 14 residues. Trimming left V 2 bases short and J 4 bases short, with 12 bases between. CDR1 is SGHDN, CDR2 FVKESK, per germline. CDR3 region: CASSQRPGTYEQYF. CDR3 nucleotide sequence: TGTGCCAGCAGCCAACGGCCAGGGACTTACGAGCAGTACTTC.

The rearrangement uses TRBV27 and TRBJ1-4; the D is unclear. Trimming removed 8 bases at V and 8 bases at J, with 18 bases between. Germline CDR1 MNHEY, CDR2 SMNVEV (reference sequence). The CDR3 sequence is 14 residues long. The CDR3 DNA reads TGTGCCAGCTCTAGGGAGGGCCTTGGGGAAAAACTGTTTTTT. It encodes CASSREGLGEKLFF.

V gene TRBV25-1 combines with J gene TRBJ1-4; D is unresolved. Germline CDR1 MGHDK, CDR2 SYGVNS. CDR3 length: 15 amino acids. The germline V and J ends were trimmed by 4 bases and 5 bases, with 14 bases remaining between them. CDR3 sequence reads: CASSGWTFPNEKLFF. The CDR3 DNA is TGTGCCAGCAGTGGATGGACTTTTCCGAATGAAAAACTGTTTTTT.

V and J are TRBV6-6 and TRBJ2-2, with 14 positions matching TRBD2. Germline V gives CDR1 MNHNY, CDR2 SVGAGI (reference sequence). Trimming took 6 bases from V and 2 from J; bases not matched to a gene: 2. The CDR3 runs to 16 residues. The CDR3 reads CASRGLAGGNTGELFF. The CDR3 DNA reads TGTGCCAGCAGAGGACTAGCGGGGGGAAACACCGGGGAGCTGTTTTTT.

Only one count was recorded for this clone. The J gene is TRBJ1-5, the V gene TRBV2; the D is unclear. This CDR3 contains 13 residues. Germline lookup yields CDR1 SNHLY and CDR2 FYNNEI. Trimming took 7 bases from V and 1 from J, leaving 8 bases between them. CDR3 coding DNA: TGTGCCAGCACCGGATGGAGCAATCAGCCCCAGCATTTT. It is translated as CASTGWSNQPQHF.

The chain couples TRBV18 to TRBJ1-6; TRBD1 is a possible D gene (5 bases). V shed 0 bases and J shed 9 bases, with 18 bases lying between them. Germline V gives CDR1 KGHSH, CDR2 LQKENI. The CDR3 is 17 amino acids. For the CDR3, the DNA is TGTGCCAGCTCACCACCCCCCGCGGGGCCCGGTGGTTCACCCCTCCACTTT. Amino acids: CASSPPPAGPGGSPLHF.

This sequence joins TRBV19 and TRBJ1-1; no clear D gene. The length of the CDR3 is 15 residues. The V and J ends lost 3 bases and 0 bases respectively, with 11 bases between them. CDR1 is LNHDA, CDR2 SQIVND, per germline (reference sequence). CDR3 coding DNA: TGTGCCAGTAGTATGCCAGGAGGTATGAACACTGAAGCTTTCTTT. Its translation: CASSMPGGMNTEAFF.

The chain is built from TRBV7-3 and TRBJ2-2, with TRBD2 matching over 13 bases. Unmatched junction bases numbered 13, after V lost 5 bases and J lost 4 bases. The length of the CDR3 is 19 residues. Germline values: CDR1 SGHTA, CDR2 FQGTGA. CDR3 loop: CASSPPPLLAGGATGELFF. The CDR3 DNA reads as TGTGCCAGCAGCCCCCCCCCACTACTAGCGGGGGGGGCCACCGGGGAGCTGTTTTTT.

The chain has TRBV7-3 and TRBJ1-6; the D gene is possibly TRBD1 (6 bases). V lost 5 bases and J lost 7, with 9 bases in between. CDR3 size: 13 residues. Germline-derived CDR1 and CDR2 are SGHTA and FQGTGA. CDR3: CASSGGSNSPLHF. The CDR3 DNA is TGTGCCAGCAGCGGGGGCAGCAATTCACCCCTCCACTTT.

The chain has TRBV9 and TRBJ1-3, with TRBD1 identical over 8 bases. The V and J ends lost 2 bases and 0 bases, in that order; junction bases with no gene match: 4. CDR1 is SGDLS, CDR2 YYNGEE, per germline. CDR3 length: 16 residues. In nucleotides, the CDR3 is TGTGCCAGCAGCGTCGGGACAGGACTCTCTGGAAACACCATATATTTT. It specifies CASSVGTGLSGNTIYF.

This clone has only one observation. The chain's CDR3 is CASSLSYEQYF. CDR3 in DNA: TGTGCCAGCAGCCTTTCCTACGAGCAGTACTTC. The V and J genes are TRBV2 and TRBJ2-7; unclear D gene. Germline assignment: CDR1 SNHLY and CDR2 FYNNEI. V was pared by 6 bases and J by 1 base, with 4 bases between. The CDR3 is made up of 11 amino acids.

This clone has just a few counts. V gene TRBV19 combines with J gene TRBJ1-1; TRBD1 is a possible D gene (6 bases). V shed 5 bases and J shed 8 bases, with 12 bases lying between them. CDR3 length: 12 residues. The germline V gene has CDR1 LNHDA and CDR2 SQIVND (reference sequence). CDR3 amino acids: CASSLSGAEAFF. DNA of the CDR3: TGTGCCAGTAGTCTCTCAGGGGCGGAAGCTTTCTTT.

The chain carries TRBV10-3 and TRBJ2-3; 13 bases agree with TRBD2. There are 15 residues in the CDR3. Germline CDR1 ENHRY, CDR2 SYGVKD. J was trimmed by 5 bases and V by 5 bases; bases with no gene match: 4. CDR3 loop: CAISTSGGARDTQYF. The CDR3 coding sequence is TGTGCCATCAGTACTAGCGGGGGGGCCAGAGATACGCAGTATTTT.

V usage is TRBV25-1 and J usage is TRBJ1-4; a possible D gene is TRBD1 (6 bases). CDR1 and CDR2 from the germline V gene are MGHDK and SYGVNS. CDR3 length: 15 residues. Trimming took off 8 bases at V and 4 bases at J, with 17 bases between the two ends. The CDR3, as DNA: TGTGCCAGCTCTCGCGGGGGCGCGGGTAATGAAAAACTGTTTTTT. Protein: CASSRGGAGNEKLFF.

The CDR3 loop reads CASSPTWNTEAFF. CDR3 coding DNA: TGTGCCAGCAGCCCGACTTGGAACACTGAAGCTTTCTTT. V gene TRBV7-8 combines with J gene TRBJ1-1; D uncertain. Germline V gene data show CDR1 as SGHVS and CDR2 as FQNEAQ. Trimming pared 5 bases from V and 1 base from J, leaving 8 bases between. The CDR3 extends over 13 amino acids.

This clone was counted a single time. Written as DNA, the CDR3 is TGTGCCAGCAGTCCCCTCTCTAGTTCTCTAGCCAAAAACATTCAGTACTTC. It yields the protein CASSPLSSSLAKNIQYF. The chain combines TRBV28 with TRBJ2-4; D gene ambiguous. This CDR3 contains 17 residues. V lost 5 bases and J 0 bases, leaving 17 bases between the germline ends. CDR1 is MDHEN, CDR2 SYDVKM, per germline.

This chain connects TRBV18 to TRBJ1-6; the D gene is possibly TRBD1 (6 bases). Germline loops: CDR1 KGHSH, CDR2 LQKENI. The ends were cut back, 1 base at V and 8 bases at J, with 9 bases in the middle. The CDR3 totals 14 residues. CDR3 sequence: CASSPRTEDSPLHF. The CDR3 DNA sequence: TGTGCCAGCTCACCACGGACAGAGGATTCACCCCTCCACTTT.

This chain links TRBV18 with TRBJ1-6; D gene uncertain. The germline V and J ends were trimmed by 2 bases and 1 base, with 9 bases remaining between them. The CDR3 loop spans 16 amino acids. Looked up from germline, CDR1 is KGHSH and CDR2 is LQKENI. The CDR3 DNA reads TGTGCCAGCTCACCAGGGAGTTGGTCCTATAATTCACCCCTCCACTTT. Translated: CASSPGSWSYNSPLHF.

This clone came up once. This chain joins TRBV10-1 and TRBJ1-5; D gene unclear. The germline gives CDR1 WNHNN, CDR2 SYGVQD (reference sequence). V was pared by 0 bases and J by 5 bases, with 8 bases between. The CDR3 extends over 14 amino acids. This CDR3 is CASSESNRDQPQHF. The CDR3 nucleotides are TGCGCCAGCAGTGAGTCGAATCGGGATCAGCCCCAGCATTTT.

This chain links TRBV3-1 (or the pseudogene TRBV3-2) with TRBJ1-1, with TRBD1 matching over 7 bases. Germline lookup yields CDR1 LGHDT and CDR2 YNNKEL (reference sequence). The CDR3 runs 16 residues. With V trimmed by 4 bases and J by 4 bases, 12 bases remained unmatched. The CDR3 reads CASSRLPLAGGTEAFF. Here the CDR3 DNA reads TGTGCCAGCAGCCGCCTCCCCCTCGCAGGGGGCACTGAAGCTTTCTTT.

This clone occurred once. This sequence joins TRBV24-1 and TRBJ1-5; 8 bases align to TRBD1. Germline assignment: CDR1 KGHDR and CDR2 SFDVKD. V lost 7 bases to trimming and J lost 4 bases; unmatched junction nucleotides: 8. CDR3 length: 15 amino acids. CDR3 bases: TGTGCCACCAGCCTCGGACAGGGAGTGAATCAGCCCCAGCATTTT. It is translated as CATSLGQGVNQPQHF.

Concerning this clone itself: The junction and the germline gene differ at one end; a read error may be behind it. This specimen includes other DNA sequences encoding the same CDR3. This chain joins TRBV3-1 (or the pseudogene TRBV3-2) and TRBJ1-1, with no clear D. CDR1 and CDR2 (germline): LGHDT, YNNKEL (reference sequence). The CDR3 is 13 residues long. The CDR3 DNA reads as TGTGCCAGCAGCCAATCCAGAAACACCGAAGCTTTCTTT. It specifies CASSQSRNTEAFF.

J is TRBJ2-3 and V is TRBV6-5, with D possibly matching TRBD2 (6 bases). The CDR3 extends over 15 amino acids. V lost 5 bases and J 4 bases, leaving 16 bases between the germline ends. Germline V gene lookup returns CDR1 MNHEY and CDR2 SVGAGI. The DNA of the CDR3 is TGTGCCAGCAGTATGTCCGGGACGGGGGCAGATACGCAGTATTTT. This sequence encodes CASSMSGTGADTQYF.

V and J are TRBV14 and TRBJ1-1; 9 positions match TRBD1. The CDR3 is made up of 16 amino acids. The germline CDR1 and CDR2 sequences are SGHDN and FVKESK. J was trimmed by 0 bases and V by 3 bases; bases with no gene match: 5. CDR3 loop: CASSHPGQGMNTEAFF. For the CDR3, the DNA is TGTGCCAGCAGCCACCCGGGACAGGGTATGAACACTGAAGCTTTCTTT.

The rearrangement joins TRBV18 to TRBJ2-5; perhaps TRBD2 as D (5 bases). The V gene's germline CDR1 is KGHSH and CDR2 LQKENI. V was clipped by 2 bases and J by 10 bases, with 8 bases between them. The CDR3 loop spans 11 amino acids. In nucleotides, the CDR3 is TGTGCCAGCTCACCAACCGGGGACCAGTACTTC. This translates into CASSPTGDQYF.